This T cell receptor (beta chain) was identified during a study of cytomegalovirus exposure and HLA in healthy donors. General observations from the study: It has been reported that TCR beta sequences accurately predicted the HLA-A and HLA-B alleles of most subjects. The study listed approximately 170 cytomegalovirus-associated TCR beta chains. TCR beta V segments were, for the most part, productive about 87% or about 30% of the time in an earlier analysis.

Germline V lookup: CDR1 SGHRS, CDR2 YFSETQ. Trimming cost V 0 bases and J 4 bases; bases outside gene matches: 6. The CDR3 has 15 amino acids. The PCR employed 60 Vbeta primers together with 13 Jbeta primers. Profiled with immunoSEQ multiplex PCR; TCRdb holds only in-frame clones, not every one. The sample has roughly 160,000 clones, more than 65% seen once. This clone was recorded only once. Its antigen is unknown. The clonotype originates from a woman in her twenties or thirties in good health and CMV-seronegative. The chain recombines TRBV5-1 with TRBJ1-1, with 7 bases fitting TRBD1. Sequencing used PBMCs. The CDR3, as DNA: TGCGCCAGCAGCTTGGGCCCCTCAGGGGGCACTGAAGCTTTCTTT. Translation: CASSLGPSGGTEAFF.